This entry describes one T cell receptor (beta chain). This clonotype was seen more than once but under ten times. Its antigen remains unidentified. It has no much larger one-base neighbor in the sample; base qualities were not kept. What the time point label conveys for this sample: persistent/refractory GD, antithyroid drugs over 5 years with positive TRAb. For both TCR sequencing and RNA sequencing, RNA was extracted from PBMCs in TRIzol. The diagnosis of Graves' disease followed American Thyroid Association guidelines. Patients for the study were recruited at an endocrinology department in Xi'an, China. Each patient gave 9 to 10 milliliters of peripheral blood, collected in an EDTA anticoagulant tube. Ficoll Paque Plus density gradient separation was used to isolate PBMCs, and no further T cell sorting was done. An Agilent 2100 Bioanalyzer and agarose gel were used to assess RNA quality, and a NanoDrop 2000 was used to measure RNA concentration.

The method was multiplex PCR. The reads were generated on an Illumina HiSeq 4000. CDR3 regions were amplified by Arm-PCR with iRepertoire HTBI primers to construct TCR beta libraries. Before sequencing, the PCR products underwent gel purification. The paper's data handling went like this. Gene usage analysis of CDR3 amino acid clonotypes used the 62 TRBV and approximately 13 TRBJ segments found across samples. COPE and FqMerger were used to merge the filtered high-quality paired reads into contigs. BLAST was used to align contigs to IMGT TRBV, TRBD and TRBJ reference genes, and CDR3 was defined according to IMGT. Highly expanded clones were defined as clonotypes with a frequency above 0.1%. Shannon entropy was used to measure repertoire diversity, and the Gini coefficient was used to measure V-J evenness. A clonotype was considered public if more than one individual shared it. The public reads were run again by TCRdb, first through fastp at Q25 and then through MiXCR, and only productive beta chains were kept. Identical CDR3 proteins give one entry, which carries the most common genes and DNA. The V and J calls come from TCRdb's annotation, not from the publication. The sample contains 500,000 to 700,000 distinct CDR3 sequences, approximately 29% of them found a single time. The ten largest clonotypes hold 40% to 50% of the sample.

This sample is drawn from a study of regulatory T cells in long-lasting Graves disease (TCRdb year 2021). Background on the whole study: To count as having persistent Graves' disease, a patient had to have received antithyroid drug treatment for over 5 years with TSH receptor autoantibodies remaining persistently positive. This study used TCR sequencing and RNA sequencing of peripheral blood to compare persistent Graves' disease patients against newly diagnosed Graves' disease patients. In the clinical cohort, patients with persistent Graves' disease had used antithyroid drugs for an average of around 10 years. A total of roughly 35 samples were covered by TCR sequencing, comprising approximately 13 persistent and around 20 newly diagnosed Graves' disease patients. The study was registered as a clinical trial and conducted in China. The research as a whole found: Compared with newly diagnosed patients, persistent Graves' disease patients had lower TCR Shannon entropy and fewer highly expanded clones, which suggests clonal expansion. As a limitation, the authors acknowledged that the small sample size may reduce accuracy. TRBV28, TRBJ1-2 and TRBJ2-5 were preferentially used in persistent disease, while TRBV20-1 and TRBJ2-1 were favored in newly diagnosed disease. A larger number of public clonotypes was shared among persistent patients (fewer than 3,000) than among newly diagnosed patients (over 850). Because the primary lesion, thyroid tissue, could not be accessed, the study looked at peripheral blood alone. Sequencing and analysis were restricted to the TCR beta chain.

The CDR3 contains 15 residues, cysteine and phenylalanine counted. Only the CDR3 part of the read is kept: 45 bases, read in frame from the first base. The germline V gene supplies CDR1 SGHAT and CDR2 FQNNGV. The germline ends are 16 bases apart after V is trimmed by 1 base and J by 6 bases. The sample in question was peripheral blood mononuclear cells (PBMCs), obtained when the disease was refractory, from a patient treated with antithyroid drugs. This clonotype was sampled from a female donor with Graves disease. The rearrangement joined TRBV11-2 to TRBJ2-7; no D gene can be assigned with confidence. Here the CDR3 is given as CASSLGWSASGEQYF. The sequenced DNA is TGTGCCAGCAGCTTAGGGTGGTCAGCGTCAGGCGAGCAGTACTTC.